The clone carrying this T cell receptor (beta chain) was counted ten times or more. This entry belongs to a study of regulatory T cells in long-lasting Graves disease. Stated time point: newly diagnosed GD, antithyroid drugs for less than 3 months. TCR sequences were obtained from RNA taken from PBMCs. V lost 7 bases, J lost 4 bases, and 16 bases lay in between. Germline CDR1 SQVTM, CDR2 ANQGSEA. CDR3 length: 13 residues. For TCR beta, libraries came from iRepertoire HTBI primers and Arm-PCR of CDR3 regions. MiXCR was run by TCRdb on the multiplex PCR reads, yielding one entry per CDR3 protein. The sample consists of under 800,000 distinct CDR3 sequences, under 20% of them appearing once. The sample also formed part of further work on T cells in Graves' hyperthyroidism and ophthalmopathy. This second study notes: The HTBI primer set was used in a first-round RT-PCR of the TCR CDR3.

This sequence originates from a woman between 25 and 40 years old with Graves disease. The source was peripheral blood mononuclear cells (PBMCs), collected at new diagnosis, from a patient treated with antithyroid drugs. This chain connects TRBV29-1 to TRBJ1-1; D ambiguous. CDR3 nucleotide sequence: TGCAGCGCCGCGGACGGAGCAGGCACTGAAGCTTTCTTT. Translation: CSAADGAGTEAFF.